This TCR beta chain was captured in a study of T-cell reconstitution after alpha-beta-depleted transplantation in children. The study's findings and limits: The authors attributed T-cell counts and diversity one year after transplant mostly to newly produced T cells.

Using unique molecular identifiers, the investigators prepared the TCRbeta library. TCRdb re-analysed the PCR reads in MiXCR, keeping a single row per CDR3 protein. The table shows just over 950,000 distinct CDR3 sequences, with about 29% occurring only once. To note about this clonotype: Its antigen is unknown.

Here the sequenced sample was PBMCs, mostly from graft donor cells, taken 360 days after TCRalphabeta/CD19-depleted stem cell transplant. This receptor was identified in a boy in the first two years of life who had a stem cell transplant for SCID, so the T cells may come from the graft donor.

Written as DNA, the CDR3 is TGTGCCAGCAGCTTAATTTGGACATCACTCTCCCTTTCCTACGAGCAGTACTTC. Translation gives CASSLIWTSLSLSYEQYF. The chain has TRBV7-3 and TRBJ2-7; possible D gene TRBD1, 5 bases. Germline V gene sequence: CDR1 SGHTA, CDR2 FQGTGA. Trimming shortened V by 1 base and J by 1 base, and 20 bases separated the two germline ends. This CDR3 comprises 18 residues.